This is a list of T cell receptor beta chains from one sample in a study of shared clonotypes between healthy human individuals. Data came from immunoSEQ multiplex PCR; TCRdb stores just in-frame clones and leaves some out. The sample lists some 2.4 million clones; approximately 93% were seen once. The sequenced sample was naive CD4+ T cells from PBMCs. Source of these receptors: a man between 18 and 29 years old in good health. Some clones in this sample may be carry-over from other donors' samples. Both conserved end residues are part of each CDR3. The order of the fields is V gene, J gene, D gene, CDR3 protein. D genes are given only for firm matches.

>TRBV7-8|TRBJ2-7|TRBD1
CASSLGPGQSYEQYF
>TRBV7-9|TRBJ2-2|.
CASSFGQPNTGELFF
>TRBV5-1|TRBJ1-2|.
CASSITGPNYGYTF
>TRBV19|TRBJ2-2|.
CASLTGRGTTGELFF
>TRBV19|TRBJ2-7|TRBD2
CASKTSGSVYEQYF
>TRBV9|TRBJ1-3|.
CASSVGGSSGNTIYF
>TRBV30|TRBJ2-7|TRBD2
CAWSPGTSAHEQYF
>TRBV5-1|TRBJ2-3|.
CASSLGGSIGRDTQYF
>TRBV10-3|TRBJ2-1|.
CAISESEITNEQFF
>TRBV19|TRBJ2-4|.
CASSIEGGNIQYF
>TRBV10-3|TRBJ2-1|TRBD2
CAIRQTSGRQDEQFF
>TRBV28|TRBJ1-5|.
CASSPTDSNQPQHF
>TRBV19|TRBJ2-1|.
CASSSGAGSHSYNEQFF